The 15 T cell receptor beta chains given below trace back to one sample, sequenced in a study of cytomegalovirus exposure and HLA in healthy donors. The primer mix had 60 Vbeta and 13 Jbeta primers. Assay used: immunoSEQ multiplex PCR; TCRdb lists only in-frame clones, some missing. The top ten clones hold 1.3% of a sample with about 160,000 clones, about 77% of them seen once. Material for sequencing was PBMCs. These receptors were taken from a young man in good health and CMV-seronegative.

The chain employs TRBV7-8 and TRBJ1-2; 8 bases agree with TRBD1. V trimming: 1 base; J trimming: 7 bases; junction bases outside the gene matches: 8. CDR3 size: 15 residues. Germline assignment: CDR1 SGHVS and CDR2 FQNEAQ. CDR3 region: CASSLVDRTGIGYTF. In nucleotides, the CDR3 is TGTGCCAGCAGCTTAGTTGATAGGACAGGGATTGGCTACACCTTC.

CDR3 loop: CASRLQGSHNSPLHF. Here the CDR3 DNA reads TGTGCCAGCAGATTACAGGGTTCGCATAATTCACCCCTCCACTTT. The chain has TRBV28 and TRBJ1-6; D is possibly TRBD1 (6 bases). CDR1 MDHEN and CDR2 SYDVKM come from the germline V gene. V was cut by 6 bases and J by 5 bases, with 14 bases left in between. The CDR3 covers 15 residues.

The V and J genes are TRBV7-3 and TRBJ2-7, with 8 bases identical to TRBD2. CDR1 and CDR2 from the germline V gene are SGHTA and FQGTGA. After removal of 8 bases from V and 2 bases from J, the junction contained 5 bases not matched to a gene. CDR3 length: 13 amino acids. The DNA for the CDR3 is TGTGCCAGCTCTTCGGGGGGGCCCTACGAGCAGTACTTC. This encodes CASSSGGPYEQYF.

The chain joins TRBV19 to TRBJ2-1; TRBD2 might be the D (6 bases). The V gene lost 8 bases and the J gene lost 6 bases, with 14 bases spanning the gap. The germline CDR1 and CDR2 sequences are LNHDA and SQIVND (reference sequence). CDR3 length equals 13 residues. CDR3 amino acids: CASSREKVNEQFF. The CDR3 DNA reads as TGTGCCAGTTCACGGGAGAAGGTCAATGAGCAGTTCTTC.

This clone was seen a single time. V is TRBV5-4 and J is TRBJ2-3; TRBD2 aligns across 9 bases. V was pared by 8 bases and J by 1 base, with 8 bases of the junction left unmatched. The CDR3 loop spans 15 amino acids. Germline CDR1 reads SGHNT; CDR2 reads YYREEE (reference sequence). Here the CDR3 DNA reads TGTGCCAGGAGCCTCCGACTAGCGGGCACAGATACGCAGTATTTT. Translation: CARSLRLAGTDTQYF.

The J gene is TRBJ1-1, the V gene TRBV7-3; tentatively, D is TRBD1 (6 bases). Between the trimmed V and J ends, which lost 4 bases and 0 bases, there was a span of 9 bases. CDR3 length: 14 amino acids. CDR1 is SGHTA and CDR2 is FQGTGA in the germline V gene. The CDR3 DNA follows: TGTGCCAGCAGCTCGGACAGACTGAACACTGAAGCTTTCTTT. It yields the protein CASSSDRLNTEAFF.

This sequence joins TRBV30 and TRBJ1-5; TRBD1 matches 7 bases. The CDR3 runs to 13 residues. Germline CDR1 GTSNPN, CDR2 SVGIG (reference sequence). V shed 7 bases and J 0 bases; nucleotides not matched to a gene: 3. CDR3 in DNA: TGTGCCTATGACAGGGATAGCAATCAGCCCCAGCATTTT. Protein sequence: CAYDRDSNQPQHF.

This sequence joins TRBV28 and TRBJ2-3; possibly TRBD2 for D (5 bases). This CDR3 is 18 amino acids long. Germline V gene sequence: CDR1 MDHEN, CDR2 SYDVKM. V lost 5 bases and J 0 bases, leaving 21 bases between the germline ends. The CDR3 region is CASSPYLPQDSSTDTQYF. The CDR3 DNA reads as TGTGCCAGCAGTCCCTACCTTCCTCAGGACTCTAGCACAGATACGCAGTATTTT.

This sequence joins TRBV5-8 and TRBJ1-2, with D unclear. CDR1 is SGHTS, CDR2 YDEGEE, per germline. The CDR3 is 14 amino acids. Trimming took 4 bases from V and 4 from J, leaving 14 bases between them. The CDR3 is CASSPTEKSYGYTF. The CDR3 DNA follows: TGTGCCAGCAGCCCTACCGAGAAGAGCTATGGCTACACCTTC.

Only a few counts were recorded for this clone. The V and J genes are TRBV11-1 and TRBJ1-2; no definite D call. The CDR3 sequence is 16 residues long. The germline V gene encodes CDR1 SGHAT and CDR2 FQDESV (reference sequence). V dropped 0 bases and J dropped 2 bases, with 13 bases sitting between them. The CDR3 region is CASSLALGAANYGYTF. In DNA form, the CDR3 reads TGTGCCAGCAGCTTAGCCCTAGGAGCGGCGAACTATGGCTACACCTTC.

The CDR3 DNA reads as TGTGCCAGCAGCCAATGGGACAGACTGAACACTGAAGCTTTCTTT. Protein sequence: CASSQWDRLNTEAFF. The gene calls are TRBV4-2 and TRBJ1-1; TRBD1 matches at 7 bases. Germline loops: CDR1 LGHNA, CDR2 YNFKEQ. This CDR3 comprises 15 residues. V lost 2 bases to trimming and J lost 0 bases; unmatched junction nucleotides: 3.

The J gene is TRBJ2-1, the V gene TRBV9, with D possibly TRBD2 on 7 matching bases. Germline V gives CDR1 SGDLS, CDR2 YYNGEE. CDR3 size: 15 residues. V lost 0 bases to trimming and J lost 5 bases, with 12 bases between them. CDR3 sequence (DNA): TGTGCCAGCAGCGTAGCGGGGGGCTCGGACAATGAGCAGTTCTTC. Amino acid sequence: CASSVAGGSDNEQFF.

The chain is built from TRBV5-8 and TRBJ2-7, with D perhaps matching TRBD1 (5 bases). Per germline, CDR1 SGHTS and CDR2 YDEGEE. This CDR3 has 15 residues. Trimming pared 0 bases from V and 7 bases from J, leaving 17 bases between. DNA of the CDR3: TGTGCCAGCAGCTTGGGGTCTCCTGGGGCCGGGGAGCAGTACTTC. Amino acids: CASSLGSPGAGEQYF.

DNA for the CDR3: TGTGCCAGCAGCAGGGGCGGTGGCTGGATCAGACAAGAGACCCAGTACTTC. Translating gives CASSRGGGWIRQETQYF. The rearrangement uses TRBV13 and TRBJ2-5; perhaps TRBD1 as D (5 bases). V was pared by 5 bases and J by 2 bases, with 21 bases between. The V gene's germline CDR1 is PRHDT and CDR2 FYEKMQ (reference sequence). CDR3 size: 17 residues.

J is TRBJ2-5 and V is TRBV15; possibly TRBD2 for D (7 bases). Germline loops: CDR1 LNHNV, CDR2 YYDKDF (reference sequence). Trimming removed 1 base from V and 7 bases from J, with 16 bases in between. The CDR3 is made up of 15 amino acids. The CDR3, as DNA: TGTGCCACCAGCAGAGTAGGACTAGAGGACAGGACCCAGTACTTC. As protein: CATSRVGLEDRTQYF. Together with reference TRBV15 and TRBJ2-5, the CDR3 gives the full variable domain: DAMVIQNPRYQVTQFGKPVTLSCSQTLNHNVMYWYQQKSSQAPKLLFHYYDKDFNNEADTPDNFQSRRPNTSFCFLDIRSPGLGDTAMYLCATSRVGLEDRTQYFGPGTRLLVL.